This is a list of T cell receptor beta chains from one sample in a study of T cell repertoires in cytomegalovirus infection. MiXCR, applied by TCRdb to the reads, yields one record per CDR3 protein. This table holds under 850,000 distinct CDR3 sequences, 35% to 45% found once. The sequenced sample was PBMCs. These receptors were obtained from a human donor in good health (CMV status not recorded). Some clones in this sample may be carry-over from other donors' samples. Both conserved end residues are part of each CDR3. A D gene is named only where the DNA matches it firmly. Expanded clones are given a class, and other clones once, few, many or no size at all.

j_gene: TRBJ2-1
v_gene: TRBV24-1
abundance: -
d_gene: TRBD2
CDR3aa: CATSHLAGTHNEQFF
CDR3nt: TGTGCCACCAGTCACCTAGCGGGAACCCACAATGAGCAGTTCTTC

j_gene: TRBJ2-7
v_gene: TRBV2
abundance: few
d_gene: -
CDR3aa: CASNPGPSEQYF
CDR3nt: TGTGCCAGCAACCCTGGCCCCAGCGAGCAGTACTTC

j_gene: TRBJ2-3
v_gene: TRBV28
abundance: -
d_gene: -
CDR3aa: CASTKLEGDTQYF
CDR3nt: TGTGCCAGCACCAAACTTGAAGGGGATACGCAGTATTTT

j_gene: TRBJ2-1
v_gene: TRBV27
abundance: -
d_gene: TRBD1
CDR3aa: CASSLGTGGPNEQFF
CDR3nt: TGTGCCAGCAGCCTGGGGACAGGGGGTCCCAATGAGCAGTTCTTC

j_gene: TRBJ2-5
v_gene: TRBV7-6
abundance: many
d_gene: -
CDR3aa: CASSLVIRDIRQETQYF
CDR3nt: TGTGCCAGCAGCTTAGTCATCCGGGACATTAGGCAAGAGACCCAGTACTTC

j_gene: TRBJ2-7
v_gene: TRBV20-1
abundance: -
d_gene: -
CDR3aa: CSARRQSSYEQYF
CDR3nt: TGCAGTGCTAGGCGCCAGAGCTCCTACGAGCAGTACTTC

j_gene: TRBJ1-1
v_gene: TRBV5-1
abundance: -
d_gene: -
CDR3aa: CASSLERGGNTEAFF
CDR3nt: TGCGCCAGCAGCTTGGAGCGGGGCGGAAACACTGAAGCTTTCTTT

j_gene: TRBJ1-5
v_gene: TRBV27
abundance: few
d_gene: -
CDR3aa: CASSLSRSSHQPQHF
CDR3nt: TGTGCCAGCAGTTTATCCCGGAGCTCCCATCAGCCCCAGCATTTT

j_gene: TRBJ2-5
v_gene: TRBV7-9
abundance: few
d_gene: -
CDR3aa: CASSLYEGRAETQYF
CDR3nt: TGTGCCAGCAGCTTATATGAAGGCAGGGCCGAGACCCAGTACTTC

j_gene: TRBJ1-6
v_gene: TRBV15
abundance: -
d_gene: -
CDR3aa: CATSRGVQGLGSYNSPLHF
CDR3nt: TGTGCCACCAGCAGAGGGGTGCAGGGTTTAGGCTCCTATAATTCACCCCTCCACTTT

j_gene: TRBJ2-3
v_gene: TRBV3-1
abundance: few
d_gene: TRBD2
CDR3aa: CASSQDSAGVVRDTQYF
CDR3nt: TGTGCCAGCAGCCAAGATAGCGCGGGGGTCGTTCGAGATACGCAGTATTTT

j_gene: TRBJ1-2
v_gene: TRBV29-1
abundance: -
d_gene: TRBD1
CDR3aa: CSVEVRQGDGYTF
CDR3nt: TGCAGCGTTGAAGTACGACAGGGCGATGGCTACACCTTC

j_gene: TRBJ2-3
v_gene: TRBV11-3
abundance: -
d_gene: TRBD2
CDR3aa: CASCRGDTDTQYF
CDR3nt: TGTGCCAGCTGCCGGGGGGACACAGATACGCAGTATTTT

j_gene: TRBJ1-4
v_gene: TRBV7-8
abundance: many
d_gene: -
CDR3aa: CASSSKGFQGEKLFF
CDR3nt: TGTGCCAGCAGCTCAAAGGGGTTTCAGGGTGAAAAACTGTTTTTT

j_gene: TRBJ2-1
v_gene: TRBV23-1
abundance: -
d_gene: TRBD2
CDR3aa: CASSQSLGRAEPGGPSNEQFF
CDR3nt: TGCGCCAGCAGTCAATCATTGGGGCGGGCGGAGCCGGGAGGGCCCTCGAATGAGCAGTTCTTC

j_gene: TRBJ1-2
v_gene: TRBV10-3
abundance: few
d_gene: -
CDR3aa: CAISEATRVGVGYTF
CDR3nt: TGTGCCATCAGTGAGGCGACAAGGGTCGGAGTGGGCTACACCTTC

j_gene: TRBJ2-1
v_gene: TRBV10-2
abundance: few
d_gene: TRBD1
CDR3aa: CASSESGQRWEQFF
CDR3nt: TGCGCCAGCAGTGAGTCGGGACAGAGGTGGGAGCAGTTCTTC

j_gene: TRBJ2-5
v_gene: TRBV11-2
abundance: -
d_gene: TRBD2
CDR3aa: CASSLELAGQNQETQYF
CDR3nt: TGTGCCAGCAGCTTAGAACTAGCGGGGCAAAATCAAGAGACCCAGTACTTC

j_gene: TRBJ1-5
v_gene: TRBV20-1
abundance: -
d_gene: TRBD1
CDR3aa: CSAREPGQGNQPKHF
CDR3nt: TGCAGTGCTAGGGAACCGGGACAGGGTAATCAGCCCAAGCATTTT

j_gene: TRBJ2-7
v_gene: TRBV19
abundance: -
d_gene: -
CDR3aa: CASCPGTGYEQYF
CDR3nt: TGTGCCAGTTGCCCCGGGACTGGTTACGAGCAGTACTTC

j_gene: TRBJ1-3
v_gene: TRBV12-3/TRBV12-4
abundance: few
d_gene: -
CDR3aa: CASSSAPGTRGF
CDR3nt: TGTGCCAGCAGTTCCGCCCCAGGGACACGGGGCTTT

j_gene: TRBJ2-1
v_gene: TRBV28
abundance: few
d_gene: -
CDR3aa: CASNPSGPYYNEQFF
CDR3nt: TGTGCCAGCAACCCCTCCGGCCCGTACTACAATGAGCAGTTCTTC

j_gene: TRBJ2-3
v_gene: TRBV27
abundance: -
d_gene: TRBD2
CDR3aa: CASSSTSGVPDTQYF
CDR3nt: TGTGCCAGCAGTTCGACTAGCGGGGTCCCGGATACGCAGTATTTT

j_gene: TRBJ2-7
v_gene: TRBV7-2
abundance: -
d_gene: TRBD2
CDR3aa: CARSLPRTSGPSYETYF
CDR3nt: TGTGCCAGAAGCTTACCCCGGACTAGTGGGCCCTCCTACGAGACGTACTTC

j_gene: TRBJ2-3
v_gene: TRBV5-1
abundance: -
d_gene: TRBD2
CDR3aa: CASSLALASGAEDTQYF
CDR3nt: TGCGCCAGCAGCTTGGCCCTGGCTAGCGGGGCGGAAGATACGCAGTATTTT

j_gene: TRBJ1-5
v_gene: TRBV4-2
abundance: -
d_gene: -
CDR3aa: CASSQENPLEAAGADQPQHF
CDR3nt: TGTGCCAGCAGCCAAGAAAATCCCCTAGAGGCGGCAGGGGCTGATCAGCCCCAGCATTTT

j_gene: TRBJ2-3
v_gene: TRBV20-1
abundance: -
d_gene: -
CDR3aa: CSAPDGVTQYF
CDR3nt: TGCAGTGCTCCGGATGGGGTGACGCAGTATTTT

j_gene: TRBJ1-5
v_gene: TRBV5-5
abundance: -
d_gene: TRBD1
CDR3aa: CASSAKGQGVNQPQHF
CDR3nt: TGTGCCAGCAGCGCAAAGGGACAGGGGGTAAATCAGCCCCAGCATTTT

j_gene: TRBJ2-2
v_gene: TRBV11-3
abundance: -
d_gene: TRBD2
CDR3aa: CASSLYSGSLAGELFF
CDR3nt: TGTGCCAGCAGCCTGTATAGCGGGAGTCTCGCCGGGGAGCTGTTTTTT

j_gene: TRBJ1-5
v_gene: TRBV3-1
abundance: -
d_gene: TRBD1
CDR3aa: CASSQGRGGNQPEHF
CDR3nt: TGTGCCAGCAGCCAAGGCAGGGGGGGCAATCAGCCCGAGCATTTT

j_gene: TRBJ2-1
v_gene: TRBV27
abundance: -
d_gene: TRBD2
CDR3aa: CASSTLAQSSYNEQFF
CDR3nt: TGTGCCAGCAGCACACTAGCGCAGAGCTCCTACAATGAGCAGTTCTTC

j_gene: TRBJ1-1
v_gene: TRBV29-1
abundance: -
d_gene: -
CDR3aa: CSAPLEWGQPNTEAFF
CDR3nt: TGCAGCGCCCCATTAGAGTGGGGGCAGCCGAACACTGAAGCTTTCTTT

j_gene: TRBJ2-6
v_gene: TRBV6-1
abundance: -
d_gene: -
CDR3aa: CASSEVGGGIHSGANVLTF
CDR3nt: TGTGCCAGCAGTGAGGTTGGTGGAGGGATCCACTCTGGGGCCAACGTCCTGACTTTC

j_gene: TRBJ2-7
v_gene: TRBV12-3/TRBV12-4
abundance: -
d_gene: TRBD1
CDR3aa: CASKQAGGSAYEQYF
CDR3nt: TGTGCCAGCAAGCAGGCAGGGGGATCGGCCTACGAGCAGTACTTC

j_gene: TRBJ2-7
v_gene: TRBV27
abundance: few
d_gene: TRBD1
CDR3aa: CASSHLRGQGARNHEQYF
CDR3nt: TGTGCCAGCTCCCACCTTCGGGGACAGGGGGCGAGAAACCACGAGCAGTACTTC

j_gene: TRBJ2-1
v_gene: TRBV6-6
abundance: -
d_gene: -
CDR3aa: CASSYSESFPHNEQFF
CDR3nt: TGTGCCAGCAGTTACTCGGAGAGCTTTCCCCACAATGAGCAGTTCTTC

j_gene: TRBJ2-5
v_gene: TRBV11-2
abundance: few
d_gene: -
CDR3aa: CASSLDRWTDPRETQYF
CDR3nt: TGTGCCAGCAGCTTAGATCGTTGGACTGACCCCCGGGAGACCCAGTACTTC

j_gene: TRBJ1-2
v_gene: TRBV12-3/TRBV12-4
abundance: -
d_gene: -
CDR3aa: CASSLNDRSYGYTF
CDR3nt: TGTGCCAGCAGTTTAAACGACCGGAGCTATGGCTACACCTTC

j_gene: TRBJ2-5
v_gene: TRBV24-1
abundance: many
d_gene: -
CDR3aa: CATRESGVRETQYF
CDR3nt: TGTGCCACCAGAGAGTCGGGTGTACGGGAGACCCAGTACTTC

j_gene: TRBJ2-7
v_gene: TRBV2
abundance: -
d_gene: TRBD2
CDR3aa: CASTGEGFSPSEQYF
CDR3nt: TGTGCCAGCACCGGGGAGGGGTTTAGTCCGAGCGAGCAGTACTTC

j_gene: TRBJ2-2
v_gene: TRBV19
abundance: few
d_gene: -
CDR3aa: CASSIYGYTGELFF
CDR3nt: TGTGCCAGTAGTATATACGGTTACACCGGGGAGCTGTTTTTT

j_gene: TRBJ2-7
v_gene: TRBV27
abundance: -
d_gene: -
CDR3aa: CASSLRLDGAGVSYVQYF
CDR3nt: TGTGCCAGCAGTTTACGACTAGATGGAGCTGGCGTCTCCTACGTGCAGTACTTC

j_gene: TRBJ2-7
v_gene: TRBV27
abundance: -
d_gene: TRBD1
CDR3aa: CASSLQGTGTYEQYF
CDR3nt: TGTGCCAGCAGTTTACAAGGGACAGGGACCTACGAGCAGTACTTC

j_gene: TRBJ2-7
v_gene: TRBV6-6
abundance: -
d_gene: -
CDR3aa: CASTPERTVVKQYF
CDR3nt: TGTGCCAGCACCCCCGAGAGAACAGTTGTCAAGCAGTACTTC

j_gene: TRBJ2-4
v_gene: TRBV7-2
abundance: -
d_gene: -
CDR3aa: CASGAGPVNIQYF
CDR3nt: TGTGCCAGTGGAGCGGGCCCGGTAAACATTCAGTACTTC

j_gene: TRBJ2-5
v_gene: TRBV7-8
abundance: -
d_gene: -
CDR3aa: CASILAATSKETKYF
CDR3nt: TGTGCCAGCATCTTAGCCGCCACTAGCAAGGAGACCAAGTACTTC

j_gene: TRBJ1-1
v_gene: TRBV7-4
abundance: many
d_gene: -
CDR3aa: CASSIGGVNTEAFF
CDR3nt: TGTGCCAGCAGTATCGGGGGGGTGAACACTGAAGCTTTCTTT

j_gene: TRBJ2-7
v_gene: TRBV4-1
abundance: -
d_gene: -
CDR3aa: CASSQETQGLYEQYF
CDR3nt: TGCGCCAGCAGCCAAGAGACCCAGGGCCTCTACGAGCAGTACTTC

j_gene: TRBJ2-7
v_gene: TRBV19
abundance: -
d_gene: TRBD2
CDR3aa: CASRETTQRGEQYF
CDR3nt: TGTGCCAGTAGAGAGACTACCCAGCGGGGCGAGCAGTACTTC

j_gene: TRBJ1-2
v_gene: TRBV7-4
abundance: -
d_gene: TRBD1
CDR3aa: CASSPTMDRGFYVYTF
CDR3nt: TGTGCCAGCAGCCCTACCATGGACAGGGGGTTCTATGTCTACACCTTC

j_gene: TRBJ2-5
v_gene: TRBV7-8
abundance: -
d_gene: -
CDR3aa: CASSFSVWETQYF
CDR3nt: TGTGCCAGCAGCTTCTCGGTGTGGGAGACCCAGTACTTC

j_gene: TRBJ1-4
v_gene: TRBV27
abundance: once
d_gene: -
CDR3aa: CASSSEGATNEKLFF
CDR3nt: TGTGCCAGCAGTTCGGAGGGAGCCACTAATGAAAAACTGTTTTTT

j_gene: TRBJ2-7
v_gene: TRBV20-1
abundance: once
d_gene: -
CDR3aa: CSARDKGSSYAQSF
CDR3nt: TGCAGTGCTAGAGACAAGGGGAGCTCCTACGCGCAGTCCTTC